The rows below give T cell receptor beta chains drawn from one sample of a study of blood T cell repertoires in COVID-19. The table came from immunoSEQ multiplex PCR; TCRdb's copy has only in-frame clones and leaves some out. The table shows 350,000 to 450,000 clones, with 75% to 90% occurring only once. The material sequenced was peripheral blood. Receptors were obtained from a woman in her late teens or twenties with acute or convalescent COVID-19. Both conserved end residues are part of each CDR3. A D gene is named only where the DNA matches it firmly. Size is omitted from some rows. Given values are once, few, many or a class for expanded clones.

j_gene,abundance,v_gene,d_gene,CDR3nt,CDR3aa
TRBJ2-3,.,TRBV2,.,TGTGCCAGCAGTGAAGTGAGGGGCACAGATACGCAGTATTTT,CASSEVRGTDTQYF
TRBJ2-7,.,TRBV19,.,TGTGCCAGTAGTAGGCTCCCTCCCTACGAGCAGTACTTC,CASSRLPPYEQYF
TRBJ1-2,.,TRBV9,TRBD1,TGTGCCAGCAGCGGGATAGAACAGGGGTTCCCCAACTATGGCTACACCTTC,CASSGIEQGFPNYGYTF
TRBJ2-2,.,TRBV15,.,TGTGCCACCCCCGGGCTGGGGAGGAACACCGGGGAGCTGTTTTTT,CATPGLGRNTGELFF
TRBJ1-5,once,TRBV2,.,TGTGCCAGCAGAAGACAGCAAAATCAGCCCCAGCATTTT,CASRRQQNQPQHF
TRBJ2-2,few,TRBV5-1,.,TGCGCCAGCAGCTTGCTAGGGGCTCTCCCCGGGGAGCTGTTTTTT,CASSLLGALPGELFF
TRBJ1-1,.,TRBV27,TRBD1,TGTGCCAGCAGTTTAAAGATAGGACAGGGGCCGAACTGGGACACTGAAGCTTTCTTT,CASSLKIGQGPNWDTEAFF
TRBJ2-7,few,TRBV7-9,.,TGTGCCAGCAGCTTAGTGGCCAGCACAGATTCCTACGAGCAGTACTTC,CASSLVASTDSYEQYF
TRBJ2-7,.,TRBV28,TRBD2,TGTGCCAGCAGTCCTCTCACTAGCGGGGGATACGAGCAGTACTTC,CASSPLTSGGYEQYF
TRBJ2-7,.,TRBV25-1,.,TGTGCCAGCAGTGAAATTATATACGAGCAGTACTTC,CASSEIIYEQYF
TRBJ2-3,few,TRBV12-3/TRBV12-4,.,TGTGCCAGCAGTCCCCGAGGAGATACGCAGTATTTT,CASSPRGDTQYF
TRBJ2-2,once,TRBV19,TRBD2,TGTGCCAGTAGGAAGACTAGCGGGAGTACCGGGGAGCTGTTTTTT,CASRKTSGSTGELFF
TRBJ2-7,.,TRBV3-1/TRBV3-2,TRBD1,TGTGCCACCCGGGACAGGTCCTACGAGCAGTACTTC,CATRDRSYEQYF
TRBJ2-1,.,TRBV12-5,.,TGTGCTAGTGGTTTGGCGGCGATGTCGGGAGAGCAGTTCTTC,CASGLAAMSGEQFF
TRBJ1-5,.,TRBV7-9,.,TGTGCCAGCAGCTCCGCCCGGGGGATTAGCAATCAGCCCCAGCATTTT,CASSSARGISNQPQHF
TRBJ1-1,.,TRBV25-1,TRBD1,TGTGCCAGCACCCAACGTGGGACAGGGAGAGATACTGAAGCTTTCTTT,CASTQRGTGRDTEAFF
TRBJ2-7,.,TRBV6-2/TRBV6-3,TRBD1,TGTGCCAGCAGTTACCCCCCGGACAGGGGGCCAAGAGAGCAGTACTTC,CASSYPPDRGPREQYF
TRBJ2-7,once,TRBV2,TRBD1,TGTGCCAGCAGTGAAGCCCTTCAGGGGGCGCAAGGCGAGCAGTACTTC,CASSEALQGAQGEQYF